Presented here are 26 T cell receptor beta chains from one specimen sequenced in a study of metastatic and nonmetastatic thyroid tumors. Every patient was untreated before thyroid surgery. TCRdb called clones again from the PCR reads with MiXCR. The sample holds 9,900 or so clones, around 9.9% seen once. The material sequenced was tumor tissue. The receptors were sampled from a female donor with papillary thyroid cancer or a benign thyroid nodule (not recorded which). Some clones in this sample may be carry-over from other donors' samples.

This clone was recorded at least ten times. This rearrangement joins TRBV5-1 to TRBJ2-3; the match to TRBD1 covers 8 bases. CDR1 and CDR2 (germline): SGHRS, YFSETQ. This CDR3 region has 16 residues. V trimming: 5 bases; J trimming: 5 bases; junction bases outside the gene matches: 13. The CDR3 DNA reads TGCGCCAGCAGTAAATTGGGACAGGAGGGTCAAGATACGCAGTATTTT. Its protein is CASSKLGQEGQDTQYF.

V and J are TRBV6-2 or TRBV6-3 and TRBJ1-5; 8 positions agree with TRBD1. The germline gives CDR1 MNHEY, CDR2 SVGEGT. The CDR3 runs to 18 residues. V was clipped by 5 bases and J by 0 bases; unmatched bases: 12. The CDR3 loop reads CASSHGTGTSYSNQPQHF. In DNA, the CDR3 is TGTGCCAGCAGTCACGGGACAGGAACTAGCTATAGCAATCAGCCCCAGCATTTT.

This clone was detected only a few times. This is likely a read error, given that the CDR3 carries no conserved phenylalanine or tryptophan at its end. The chain links TRBV19 to TRBJ1-5; TRBD1 agrees at 7 bases. The germline CDR1 and CDR2 sequences are LNHDA and SQIVND (reference sequence). V dropped 6 bases and J dropped 7; count of bases not matched to a gene: 18. The CDR3 is made up of 17 amino acids. CDR3 sequence (DNA): TGTGCCAGTAGCGATCTCCCGGGACAGAAACTATACCAGCCCCAGCATTCT. Its protein is CASSDLPGQKLYQPQHS.

This clone appeared a few times. The V and J genes are TRBV5-1 and TRBJ2-7; 10 bases fit TRBD2. The V segment lost 3 bases and the J segment 7 bases; nucleotides outside the gene matches: 22. CDR1 and CDR2 from the germline V gene are SGHRS and YFSETQ. The CDR3 runs to 19 residues. The CDR3 coding sequence is TGCGCCAGCAGCTCCGACAGGGTGTGGGAAAGCGGGGGGGTAAAGGAGCAGTACTTC. As protein: CASSSDRVWESGGVKEQYF.

V and J are TRBV20-1 and TRBJ1-2; D gene ambiguous. The CDR3 runs to 14 residues. Per the germline V gene, CDR1 is DFQATT and CDR2 is SNEGSKA (reference sequence). Trimming took 1 base from V and 7 from J, leaving 16 bases between them. The CDR3 DNA reads as TGCAGTGCTAGAGTTTCAGAGCGGTCGCGTGGCTACACCTTC. This encodes CSARVSERSRGYTF.

This clone is termed medium-sized (0.01 to 0.1%). V usage is TRBV30 and J usage is TRBJ1-2; 9 bases line up with TRBD1. Looked up from germline, CDR1 is GTSNPN and CDR2 is SVGIG (reference sequence). V shed 5 bases and J 8 bases; nucleotides not matched to a gene: 6. The CDR3 consists of 12 residues. CDR3 in DNA: TGTGCCTGGGAGGACAGGGGTTGGGGCTACACCTTC. Its protein is CAWEDRGWGYTF.

The chain employs TRBV20-1 and TRBJ1-5; the match to TRBD1 covers 7 bases. The germline V gene has CDR1 DFQATT and CDR2 SNEGSKA (reference sequence). The CDR3 runs 13 residues. Trimming took 6 bases from V and 4 from J; bases not matched to a gene: 6. DNA for the CDR3: TGCAGTGCCTCCAGGGGGGTAAATCAGCCCCAGCATTTT. Translated: CSASRGVNQPQHF.

This clone was seen ten or more times. This may be a read error, as it is one base from a much larger clone. The genes are TRBV7-9 and TRBJ2-1; possible D gene TRBD2, 6 bases. From germline, CDR1 is SEHNR and CDR2 FQNEAQ (reference sequence). This CDR3 has 12 residues. V was shortened by 5 bases and J by 6 bases, with 8 bases between the two germline ends. In DNA, the CDR3 is TGTGCCAGCAGCGGGGGGAGCAATGAGCAGTTCTTC. This gives the protein CASSGGSNEQFF.

This clone was detected a few times. With a much larger clone just one base away, this may be a read error. This CDR3 fails to terminate in the conserved phenylalanine or tryptophan, so it likely reflects a read error. This chain links TRBV2 with TRBJ1-4; possibly TRBD1 for D (6 bases). The length of the CDR3 is 13 residues. The V gene's germline CDR1 is SNHLY and CDR2 FYNNEI. Trimming shortened V by 7 bases and J by 8 bases, and 14 bases separated the two germline ends. CDR3 sequence reads: CASTEGGREKLFL. The DNA of the CDR3 is TGTGCCAGCACGGAGGGGGGTCGAGAAAAACTGTTTTTA.

This clone is hyperexpanded (1% or more). The chain carries TRBV6-1 and TRBJ1-2, with D hard to call. The CDR3 spans 11 residues. V was pared by 9 bases and J by 4 bases, with 9 bases between. Germline lookup yields CDR1 MNHNS and CDR2 SASEGT. Here the CDR3 DNA reads TGTGCCAGTGACTCCTCCTATGGCTACACCTTC. Its protein is CASDSSYGYTF.

This clone was counted at least ten times. V usage is TRBV3-1 and J usage is TRBJ1-1, with D uncertain. Looked up from germline, CDR1 is LGHDT and CDR2 is YNNKEL (reference sequence). Trimming left V 1 base short and J 13 bases short, with 10 bases between. The CDR3 spans 11 residues. The CDR3 bases are TGTGCCAGCAGCCAAGGCGGTGGAGTTTTCTTT. This codes for CASSQGGGVFF.

Relative to its sample, this clone is medium-sized. The CDR3 region is CATSEGAIYGYTF. CDR3 DNA: TGTGCCACCAGCGAGGGAGCAATCTATGGCTACACCTTC. The V gene is TRBV15, the J gene TRBJ1-2; D remains unclear. The CDR3 extends over 13 amino acids. V shed 5 bases and J shed 4 bases, with 11 bases lying between them. Per the germline V gene, CDR1 is LNHNV and CDR2 is YYDKDF (reference sequence).

Many counts were recorded for this clone. The chain couples TRBV7-6 to TRBJ1-1; TRBD1 aligns across 12 bases. The CDR3 covers 15 residues. V was clipped by 1 base and J by 11 bases; unmatched bases: 8. From germline, CDR1 is SGHVS and CDR2 FNYEAQ. As DNA, the CDR3 is TGTGCCAGCAGCTTAGGGGGACAGGGGGCGCAGGGGGCTTTCTTT. Its protein is CASSLGGQGAQGAFF.

With regard to this clone: The CDR3 ends on some other residue instead of the conserved phenylalanine or tryptophan, so this is likely a read error. This chain connects TRBV4-1 to TRBJ2-2; tentative D call: TRBD2 (5 bases). Germline-derived CDR1 and CDR2 are MGHRA and YSYEKL. This CDR3 comprises 12 residues. Here the CDR3 reads CASSRGSGDLFS. The CDR3 coding sequence is TGCGCCAGCAGCCGAGGATCCGGGGATCTGTTTTCT.

By frequency in the sample, this clone is medium-sized. Germline and junction disagree at one end, which may indicate a read error. This chain connects TRBV27 to TRBJ1-6; TRBD1 might be the D (5 bases). Germline CDR1 MNHEY, CDR2 SMNVEV (reference sequence). CDR3 length equals 13 residues. This chain's CDR3 is CASSTYRGPHFYF. The CDR3 nucleotides are TGTGCCAGCAGTACCTACCGGGGCCCCCATTTTTACTTT.

This clone is categorized as medium-sized (0.01 to 0.1%). The rearrangement uses TRBV19 and TRBJ1-1; the D gene is possibly TRBD1 (5 bases). The CDR3 totals 17 residues. CDR1 LNHDA and CDR2 SQIVND come from the germline V gene (reference sequence). Trimming left V 1 base short and J 3 bases short, with 18 bases between. CDR3 nucleotides: TGTGCCAGTAGTATAGGGAGGGGCCAGAGAAGGTACACTGAAGCTTTCTTT. It is translated as CASSIGRGQRRYTEAFF.

This clone came up many times. V usage is TRBV5-5 and J usage is TRBJ2-1; the match to TRBD2 covers 13 bases. Trimming cost V 5 bases and J 7 bases; bases outside gene matches: 9. The CDR3 is 16 residues long. CDR1 SGHKS and CDR2 YYEKEE come from the germline V gene (reference sequence). This chain's CDR3 is CASSNKLAGGRNEQFF. In DNA form, the CDR3 reads TGTGCCAGCAGTAATAAACTAGCGGGGGGGCGAAATGAGCAGTTCTTC. The whole variable domain, remainder taken from reference TRBV5-5 and TRBJ2-1, is DAGVTQSPTHLIKTRGQQVTLRCSPISGHKSVSWYQQVLGQGPQFIFQYYEKEERGRGNFPDRFSARQFPNYSSELNVNALLLGDSALYLCASSNKLAGGRNEQFFGPGTRLTVL.

This clone was detected a few times. This CDR3 is also generated by other DNA sequences in the sample. The chain is built from TRBV30 and TRBJ2-1, with 7 positions matching TRBD2. The CDR3 runs 11 residues. V lost 6 bases to trimming and J lost 8 bases; unmatched junction nucleotides: 4. The germline CDR1 and CDR2 sequences are GTSNPN and SVGIG (reference sequence). For the CDR3, the DNA is TGTGCCTGCCTTGGGGGGGATGAGCAGTTCTTC. Translated: CACLGGDEQFF. The full variable domain, in which reference TRBV30 and TRBJ2-1 provide the parts outside the CDR3, is SQTIHQWPATLVQPVGSPLSLECTVEGTSNPNLYWYRQAAGRGLQLLFYSVGIGQISSEVPQNLSASRPQDRQFILSSKKLLLSDSGFYLCACLGGDEQFFGPGTRLTVL.

By proportion, this clone is medium-sized. The rearrangement uses TRBV7-3 and TRBJ1-1; 7 bases line up with TRBD1. V was pared by 4 bases and J by 0 bases, with 2 bases of the junction left unmatched. This CDR3 region has 14 residues. CDR1 is SGHTA, CDR2 FQGTGA, per germline. This chain's CDR3 is CASSSTGLNTEAFF. CDR3 coding DNA: TGTGCCAGCAGCTCGACAGGGTTGAACACTGAAGCTTTCTTT. Full variable domain (outside the CDR3, taken from reference TRBV7-3 and TRBJ1-1): GAGVSQTPSNKVTEKGKYVELRCDPISGHTALYWYRQSLGQGPEFLIYFQGTGAADDSGLPNDRFFAVRPEGSVSTLKIQRTERGDSAVYLCASSSTGLNTEAFFGQGTRLTVV.

This clone was counted many times. The V gene is TRBV19, the J gene TRBJ2-5; TRBD2 aligns across 7 bases. Germline V gene data show CDR1 as LNHDA and CDR2 as SQIVND (reference sequence). The V segment lost 6 bases and the J segment 4 bases; nucleotides outside the gene matches: 14. The CDR3 extends over 16 amino acids. CDR3: CASRRSSGGMGETQYF. The CDR3 DNA sequence: TGTGCCAGTAGGAGGTCTAGCGGAGGAATGGGAGAGACCCAGTACTTC.

V is TRBV27 and J is TRBJ2-7, with TRBD2 as a possible D gene (7 bases). Trimming took off 6 bases at V and 3 bases at J, with 12 bases between the two ends. The CDR3 runs 13 residues. Germline loops: CDR1 MNHEY, CDR2 SMNVEV (reference sequence). CDR3 sequence: CASRTRGHYEQYF. The CDR3 DNA sequence: TGTGCCAGCAGGACGCGGGGGCACTACGAGCAGTACTTC.

This clone is medium-sized (0.01 to 0.1%) in the sample. The rearrangement uses TRBV27 and TRBJ2-7, with D perhaps TRBD1 (6 bases). V was clipped by 1 base and J by 1 base, with 11 bases between them. The CDR3 extends over 15 amino acids. Germline CDR1 MNHEY, CDR2 SMNVEV (reference sequence). As DNA, the CDR3 is TGTGCCAGCAGTTTATTGGCAGGGGAGTCCTACGAGCAGTACTTC. Its translation: CASSLLAGESYEQYF.

This clone is medium-sized. The V call is TRBV28, the J call TRBJ1-6; the D is unclear. The CDR3 is made up of 16 amino acids. Germline assignment: CDR1 MDHEN and CDR2 SYDVKM. The V gene lost 2 bases and the J gene lost 0 bases, with 8 bases spanning the gap. CDR3 sequence: CASSLEVRSYNSPLHF. DNA of the CDR3: TGTGCCAGCAGTTTAGAGGTCCGCTCCTATAATTCACCCCTCCACTTT.

This clone is medium-sized (0.01 to 0.1%). V is TRBV7-2 and J is TRBJ2-2; 8 positions match TRBD1. The CDR3 covers 14 residues. After removal of 5 bases from V and 1 base from J, the junction contained 0 bases not matched to a gene. Looked up from germline, CDR1 is SGHTA and CDR2 is FQGNSA. CDR3 sequence (DNA): TGTGCCAGCAGCGGGACAGGGAACACCGGGGAGCTGTTTTTT. Protein: CASSGTGNTGELFF.

This clone came up many times. The chain employs TRBV9 and TRBJ2-5; tentatively, D is TRBD1 or TRBD2 (5 bases each). CDR3 length equals 16 residues. Trimming took 4 bases from V and 2 from J, leaving 18 bases between them. Per germline, CDR1 SGDLS and CDR2 YYNGEE. This CDR3 reads CASSLTPGTRQETQYF. CDR3 nucleotides: TGTGCCAGCAGCCTTACCCCCGGGACGCGACAAGAGACCCAGTACTTC.

This clone was seen at least ten times. This rearrangement joins TRBV7-3 to TRBJ2-3, with 9 bases matching TRBD2. Per germline, CDR1 SGHTA and CDR2 FQGTGA. V was clipped by 5 bases and J by 2 bases; unmatched bases: 8. The length of the CDR3 is 16 residues. CDR3 coding DNA: TGTGCCAGCAGCCCGCGGGGGGGTGTCTCCACAGATACGCAGTATTTT. Protein sequence: CASSPRGGVSTDTQYF.